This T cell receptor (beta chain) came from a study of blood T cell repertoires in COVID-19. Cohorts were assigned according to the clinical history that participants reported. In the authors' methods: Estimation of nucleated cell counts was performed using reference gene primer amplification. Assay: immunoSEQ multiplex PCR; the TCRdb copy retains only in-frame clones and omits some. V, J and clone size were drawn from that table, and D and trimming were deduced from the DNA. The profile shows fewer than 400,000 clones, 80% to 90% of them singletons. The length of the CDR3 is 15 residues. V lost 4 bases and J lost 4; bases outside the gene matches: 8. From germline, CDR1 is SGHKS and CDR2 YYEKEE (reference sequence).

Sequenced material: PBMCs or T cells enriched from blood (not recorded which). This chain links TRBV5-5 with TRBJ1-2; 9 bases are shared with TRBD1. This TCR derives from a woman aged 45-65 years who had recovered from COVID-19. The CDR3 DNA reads TGTGCCAGCAGCCGTTACCTACAGGGGGCCTATGGCTACACCTTC. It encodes CASSRYLQGAYGYTF.